Listed here is a single TCR beta chain. This clonotype was detected many times. This receptor's antigen is unknown. Base qualities are missing; no much larger clone stands one base away. This entry belongs to a study of T cells in Graves' hyperthyroidism and ophthalmopathy (dated by TCRdb to between 2018 and 2021). General notes on the study: Peripheral blood was collected at initial diagnosis, before any treatment. To identify TCR V-J signatures that set the groups apart, the researchers used a discovery cohort of approximately 98 patients, made up of 43 with Graves' ophthalmopathy and about 55 with stable Graves' hyperthyroidism. Prospective prediction of ophthalmopathy was tested in an independent validation cohort consisting of under 20 hyperthyroidism patients and approximately 16 patients who later progressed to ophthalmopathy. For training and testing, the 110 or so patients in the discovery cohort were randomly divided in a 7:3 ratio. The study also compared thyroid tissue and blood T-cell repertoires from about six Graves' hyperthyroidism patients. Once sampling was done, hyperthyroidism patients were given methimazole at a starting dose of 30 mg daily, whereas ophthalmopathy patients were given high-dose intravenous methylprednisolone. According to the paper, TCR Vbeta CDR3 sequencing was carried out on approximately 140 peripheral blood samples, which came from 40 to 45 ophthalmopathy, under 80 hyperthyroidism and about 17 progressor patients. General study outcomes and caveats: No statistical method was used to set the sample size in advance, and investigators knew the group allocation. In cross-validation, a model built on a 13 V-J signature told ophthalmopathy apart from stable hyperthyroidism with approximately 91% sensitivity and approximately 84% specificity, and in testing the same model reached 80%/75%. In validation, the model predicted progression to ophthalmopathy with roughly 70% sensitivity and roughly 72% specificity, a median of around six months before onset. Most expanded thyroid clonotypes (frequency above 0.001) were also detected in blood, a finding suggesting that blood repertoires may reflect thyroid immune responses.

In the ophthalmopathy patients, disease was moderately to severely active, with a Clinical Activity Score of 3 or more, a NOSPECS grade of 4 or more, and a duration of less than 3 months. Exclusion was applied to patients with uncontrolled infections, other autoimmune diseases, pregnancy or lactation. Diagnoses were based on clinical symptoms, serum thyroxine and TRAb, thyroid ultrasound and orbital computed tomography. PBMCs were separated from roughly 9.3 ml of fresh peripheral blood using Ficoll-Paque density gradient centrifugation. Trizol reagent was used to extract total RNA, and RNA quality was then checked on an Agilent 2100 Bioanalyzer. Amplification of TCR beta CDR3 regions was carried out from RNA transcripts. For the first round of RT-PCR on the TCR CDR3, the HTBI primer set was used together with the Qiagen OneStep RT-PCR kit. A second multiplex PCR round built the libraries, followed by size selection and purification. Sequencing of the libraries was done on an Illumina HiSeq2000 using paired-end 100 bp reads. The original methods were these. SOAPnuke was used to process the raw data, throwing out any read that contained adapters or uncalled bases, had a mean Phred below 15, or lacked an exact constant-primer or identifier match. COPE v1.2.5 was used to merge the high-quality paired reads, and each unique nucleotide sequence was defined as a clonotype. MiTCR v1.1 was used to align clonotypes to the IMGT TRBV, TRBD and TRBJ reference segments. The analysis included only V-J combinations with a frequency above 0.0001, which together covered around 99% of the repertoires. A TCS score was defined as the ratio of F50 (clonal expansion) to E x V (chaos), with BLOSUM62-based TCRdist applied between CDR3 peptides within each V-J. Welch's t-statistics and random forest reduced just over 500 V-J features to 10 to 15, which were used in a naive Bayes classifier (R e1071). The Morisita-Horn index was used to measure how similar the thyroid and blood repertoires were. The public reads were reanalyzed by TCRdb: fastp trimming at Q25, MiXCR alignment, in-frame beta chains only. Rows matching on CDR3 protein sequence are summarized as one entry with the most common DNA and genes. These V and J calls derive from TCRdb rather than the authors' analysis. The sample contains 600,000 to 700,000 distinct CDR3 sequences, under 15% of them found a single time. 3.5% to 4.5% of the sample belongs to the ten largest clones.

From the cysteine through the phenylalanine, the CDR3 covers 12 amino acids. Just the 36-base CDR3 DNA is kept, in frame starting at base 1. CDR1 and CDR2 (MDHEN, SYDVKM) derive from the germline V gene. V is shortened by 5 bases, J by 4 bases, and the region joining them spans 9 bases. Sequencing used blood. The TCR sequence derives from a woman in her thirties or forties with Graves' ophthalmopathy. This chain is built from TRBV28 and TRBJ2-7; TRBD2 might be the D gene, on 6 matching bases. The nucleotide sequence reads TGTGCCAGCAGTGGGGGGATTTACGAGCAGTACTTC. This translates into CASSGGIYEQYF. When the CDR3 is completed using the reference TRBV28 and TRBJ2-7 genes on either side, the full variable domain is DVKVTQSSRYLVKRTGEKVFLECVQDMDHENMFWYRQDPGLGLRLIYFSYDVKMKEKGDIPEGYSVSREKKERFSLILESASTNQTSMYLCASSGGIYEQYFGPGTRLTVT.